The subject of this entry is one TCR beta chain. Its antigen is not identified. This entry is derived from a study of T cell responses to AZD1222 COVID-19 vaccine. The data were produced by immunoSEQ multiplex PCR, yet TCRdb's version contains in-frame clones alone and is incomplete. Of roughly 130,000 clones listed, roughly 92% are singletons. The CDR3 is made up of 14 amino acids. V lost 4 bases and J lost 5, with 15 bases in between. Germline V gene sequence: CDR1 SGHRS, CDR2 YFSETQ. Study observations and caveats: Donors in the cohort were predominantly white British and more often female, and clonal diversity was possibly underestimated. Breadth and depth of Spike-specific TCRs rose after two AZD1222 doses. All repertoire sampling was performed exclusively after the peak T cell response.

The chain links TRBV5-1 to TRBJ2-5, with a possible D match to TRBD1 (6 bases). This receptor was taken from an adult who received the AZD1222 COVID-19 vaccine. The sequences come from peripheral blood, collected 28 days after the second AZD1222 dose. The CDR3 here is CASSKFGGRETQYF. Written as DNA, the CDR3 is TGCGCCAGCAGCAAATTTGGGGGCCGGGAGACCCAGTACTTC.